The clone carrying this TCR beta chain has a single count. Its antigen is unidentified. Given a much more abundant clone one base away, this may be a read error. All donors were healthy Caucasians. This specimen belongs to a study of identical twins. Study results and caveats: Model-predicted out-of-frame TCR alpha sharing fell below observed values in monozygotic twins.

V lost 0 bases and J 10 bases, leaving 13 bases between the germline ends. Germline V lookup: CDR1 LGHNA, CDR2 YNFKEQ. The CDR3 spans 14 residues. Via MiXCR, TCRdb re-called the 5' RACE reads, giving one row per CDR3 protein. Here the sample spans 1.5 million to 2 million distinct CDR3 sequences, about 30% being singletons. The sequence came from a newborn girl in good health. The material sequenced was cord blood. The V gene is TRBV4-2, the J gene TRBJ2-1; D is unclear. CDR3 in amino acids: CASSQELGSYEQFF. CDR3 bases: TGTGCCAGCAGCCAAGAATTGGGTAGCTACGAGCAGTTCTTC.